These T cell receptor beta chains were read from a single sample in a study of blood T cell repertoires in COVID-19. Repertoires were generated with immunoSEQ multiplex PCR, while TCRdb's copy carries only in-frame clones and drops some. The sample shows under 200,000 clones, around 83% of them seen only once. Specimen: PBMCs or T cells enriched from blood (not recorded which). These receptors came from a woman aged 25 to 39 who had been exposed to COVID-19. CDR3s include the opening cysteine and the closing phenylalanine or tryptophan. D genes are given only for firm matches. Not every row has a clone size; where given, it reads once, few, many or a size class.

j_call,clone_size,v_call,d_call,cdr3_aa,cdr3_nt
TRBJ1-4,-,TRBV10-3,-,CAISESKSYEKLFF,TGTGCCATCAGTGAGTCGAAAAGCTATGAAAAACTGTTTTTT
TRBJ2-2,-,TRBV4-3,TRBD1,CASSQAPGGSAGELFF,TGCGCCAGCAGCCAAGCTCCAGGGGGAAGCGCCGGGGAGCTGTTTTTT
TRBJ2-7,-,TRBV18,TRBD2,CASSPVAGEQYF,TGTGCCAGCTCACCAGTAGCGGGGGAGCAGTACTTC
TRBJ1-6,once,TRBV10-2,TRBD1,CASRAGTANSPLHF,TGCGCCAGCAGGGCCGGGACAGCTAATTCACCCCTCCACTTT
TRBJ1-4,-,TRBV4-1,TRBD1,CASSQSRGGTGVEKLFF,TGCGCCAGCAGCCAGTCAAGAGGGGGGACAGGGGTAGAAAAACTGTTTTTT
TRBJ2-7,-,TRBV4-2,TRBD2,CASSQTTSGGYEQYF,TGTGCCAGCAGCCAGACGACTAGCGGGGGTTACGAGCAGTACTTC
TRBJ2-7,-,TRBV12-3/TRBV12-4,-,CASSFGRNEQYF,TGTGCCAGCAGTTTCGGCAGGAACGAGCAGTACTTC
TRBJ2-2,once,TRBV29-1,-,CSVPQGGTGELFF,TGCAGCGTTCCCCAGGGAGGCACCGGGGAGCTGTTTTTT
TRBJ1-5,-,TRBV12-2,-,CASRLWGPGFGPNKQPQHF,TGTGCAAGTCGCTTATGGGGGCCCGGCTTTGGACCGAATAAACAGCCCCAGCATTTT
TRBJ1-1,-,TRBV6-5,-,CASRRGGTEAFF,TGTGCCAGCAGGAGAGGCGGGACTGAAGCTTTCTTT
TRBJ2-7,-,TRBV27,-,CASSWGGNEQYF,TGTGCCAGCAGTTGGGGAGGTAACGAGCAGTACTTC
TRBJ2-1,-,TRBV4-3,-,CASSQDVGDTLIKQFF,TGCGCCAGCAGCCAAGATGTCGGGGACACATTAATCAAGCAGTTCTTC
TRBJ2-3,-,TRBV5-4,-,CASSLPKPDTQYF,TGTGCCAGCAGCTTACCCAAGCCAGATACGCAGTATTTT
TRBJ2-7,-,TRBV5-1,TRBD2,CASSLGLAGREQYF,TGCGCCAGCAGCTTGGGACTAGCGGGGAGGGAGCAGTACTTC
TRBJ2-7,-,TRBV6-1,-,CASSEGGIYEQYF,TGTGCCAGCAGTGAAGGAGGAATCTACGAGCAGTACTTC
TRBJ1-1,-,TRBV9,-,CASSVEGSLPEAFF,TGTGCCAGCAGCGTAGAGGGGTCCCTACCTGAAGCTTTCTTT
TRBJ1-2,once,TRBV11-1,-,CASTREGYGYTF,TGTGCCAGCACCAGGGAGGGCTATGGCTACACCTTC
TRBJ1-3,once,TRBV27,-,CASSYIGGSGNTIYF,TGTGCCAGCAGTTATATCGGGGGCTCTGGAAACACCATATATTTT
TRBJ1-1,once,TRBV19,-,CASTHRGGDTEAFF,TGTGCCAGTACTCATCGGGGGGGAGACACTGAAGCTTTCTTT
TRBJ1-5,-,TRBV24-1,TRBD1,CATSDLGTGAPQPQHF,TGTGCCACCAGTGATTTGGGGACAGGGGCCCCCCAGCCCCAGCATTTT
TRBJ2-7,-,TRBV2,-,CASVNNWATYEQYF,TGTGCCAGCGTAAACAATTGGGCTACCTACGAGCAGTACTTC
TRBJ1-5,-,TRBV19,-,CASSIPNQPQHF,TGTGCCAGTAGTATCCCGAATCAGCCCCAGCATTTT
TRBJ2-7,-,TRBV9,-,CASSVSGEDEQYF,TGTGCCAGCAGCGTATCGGGGGAAGACGAGCAGTACTTC
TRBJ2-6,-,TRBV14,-,CASSQIPAGFGANVLTF,TGTGCCAGCAGCCAGATCCCCGCCGGGTTTGGGGCCAACGTCCTGACTTTC